This record looks at one TCR beta chain sequence and its context. These data are taken from a study of blood T cell repertoires in COVID-19. For the study at large: Acute-phase and convalescent COVID-19 samples originated in the United States, Italy and Spain. Sample material is recorded as cDNA or gDNA derived from T cells, B-cell-depleted T cells, or PBMCs.

Germline assignment: CDR1 LGHNA and CDR2 YNFKEQ. Unmatched junction bases numbered 5, after V lost 3 bases and J lost 4 bases. The CDR3 loop spans 16 amino acids. Source study methods: Amplification with reference gene primers provided the estimates of nucleated cell counts. Data came from immunoSEQ multiplex PCR; TCRdb stores just in-frame clones and leaves some out. V, J and clone size reflect that table, while D and trimming were determined from the DNA. The sample includes fewer than 350,000 clones, 86% of them seen just once. Sample: peripheral blood. The TCR originated in a woman aged 30 to 39 who had recovered from COVID-19. V and J are TRBV4-2 and TRBJ2-1; 11 bases align to TRBD2. The CDR3 DNA follows: TGTGCCAGCAGCCAGGTAGCGGGGGGGCCTTACAATGAGCAGTTCTTC. Its protein product is CASSQVAGGPYNEQFF.